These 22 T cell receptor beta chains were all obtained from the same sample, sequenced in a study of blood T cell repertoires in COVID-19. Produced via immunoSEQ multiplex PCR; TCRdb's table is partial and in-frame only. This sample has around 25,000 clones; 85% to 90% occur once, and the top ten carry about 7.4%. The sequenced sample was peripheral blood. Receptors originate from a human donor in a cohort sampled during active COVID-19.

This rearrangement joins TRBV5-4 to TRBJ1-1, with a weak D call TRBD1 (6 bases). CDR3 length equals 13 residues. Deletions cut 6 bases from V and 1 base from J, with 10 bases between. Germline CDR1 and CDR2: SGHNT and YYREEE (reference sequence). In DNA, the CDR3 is TGTGCCAGCAAACCGGGACAGAACACTGAAGCTTTCTTT. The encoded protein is CASKPGQNTEAFF.

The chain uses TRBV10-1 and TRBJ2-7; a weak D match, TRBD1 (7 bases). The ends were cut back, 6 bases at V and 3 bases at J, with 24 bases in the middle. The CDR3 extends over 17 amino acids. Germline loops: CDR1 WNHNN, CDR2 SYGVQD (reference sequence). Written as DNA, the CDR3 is TGCGCCAGCAGGCAGAACAGGGGCCGAGGGACTCACTACGAGCAGTACTTC. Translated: CASRQNRGRGTHYEQYF.

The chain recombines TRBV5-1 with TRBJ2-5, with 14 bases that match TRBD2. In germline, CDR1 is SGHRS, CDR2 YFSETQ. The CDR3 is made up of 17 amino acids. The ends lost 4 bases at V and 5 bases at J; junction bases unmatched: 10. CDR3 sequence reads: CASSAGTSGGRGETQYF. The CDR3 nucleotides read TGCGCCAGCAGCGCCGGGACTAGCGGGGGTAGAGGGGAGACCCAGTACTTC.

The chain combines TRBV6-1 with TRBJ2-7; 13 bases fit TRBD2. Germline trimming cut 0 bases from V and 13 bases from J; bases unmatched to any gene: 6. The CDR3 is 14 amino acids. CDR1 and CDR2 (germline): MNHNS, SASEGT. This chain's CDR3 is CASSEAKLAGGPYF. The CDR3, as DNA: TGTGCCAGCAGTGAAGCGAAACTAGCGGGAGGGCCCTACTTC.

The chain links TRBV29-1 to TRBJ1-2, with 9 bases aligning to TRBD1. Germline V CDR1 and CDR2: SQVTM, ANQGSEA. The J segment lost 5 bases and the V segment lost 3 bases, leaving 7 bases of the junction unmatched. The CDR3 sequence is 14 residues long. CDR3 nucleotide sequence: TGCAGCGTTGAGATGGTACAGGGGGCATATGGCTACACCTTC. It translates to CSVEMVQGAYGYTF.

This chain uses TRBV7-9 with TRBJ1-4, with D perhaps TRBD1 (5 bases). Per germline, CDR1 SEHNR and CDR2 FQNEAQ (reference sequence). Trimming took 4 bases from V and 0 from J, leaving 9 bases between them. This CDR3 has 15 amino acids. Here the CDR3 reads CASSSRGATNEKLFF. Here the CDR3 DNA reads TGTGCCAGCAGCTCCCGGGGGGCAACTAATGAAAAACTGTTTTTT.

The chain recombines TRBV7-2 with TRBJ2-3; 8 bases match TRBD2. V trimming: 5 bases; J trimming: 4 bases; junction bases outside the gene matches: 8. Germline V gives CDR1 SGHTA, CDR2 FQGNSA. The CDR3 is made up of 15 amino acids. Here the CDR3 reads CASSRPLAGSDTQYF. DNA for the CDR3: TGTGCCAGCAGCCGGCCTCTAGCGGGTTCAGATACGCAGTATTTT.

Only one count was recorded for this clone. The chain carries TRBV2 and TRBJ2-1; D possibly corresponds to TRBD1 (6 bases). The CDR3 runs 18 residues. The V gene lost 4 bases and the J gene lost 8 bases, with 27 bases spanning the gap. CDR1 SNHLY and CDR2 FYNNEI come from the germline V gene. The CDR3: CASSGDNSLGQSGHEQFF. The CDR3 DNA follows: TGTGCCAGCAGTGGCGACAATTCACTAGGACAGTCTGGGCATGAGCAGTTCTTC. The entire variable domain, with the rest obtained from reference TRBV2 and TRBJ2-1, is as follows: EPEVTQTPSHQVTQMGQEVILRCVPISNHLYFYWYRQILGQKVEFLVSFYNNEISEKSEIFDDQFSVERPDGSNFTLKIRSTKLEDSAMYFCASSGDNSLGQSGHEQFFGPGTRLTVL.

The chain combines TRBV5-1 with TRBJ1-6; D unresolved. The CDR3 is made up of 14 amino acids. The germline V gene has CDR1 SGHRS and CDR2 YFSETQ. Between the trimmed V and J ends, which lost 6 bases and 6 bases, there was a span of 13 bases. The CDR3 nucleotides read TGCGCCAGCAACCCTTCGGGAAGTAATTCACCCCTCCACTTT. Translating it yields CASNPSGSNSPLHF. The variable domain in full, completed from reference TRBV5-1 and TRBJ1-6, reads KAGVTQTPRYLIKTRGQQVTLSCSPISGHRSVSWYQQTPGQGLQFLFEYFSETQRNKGNFPGRFSGRQFSNSRSEMNVSTLELGDSALYLCASNPSGSNSPLHFGNGTRLTVT.

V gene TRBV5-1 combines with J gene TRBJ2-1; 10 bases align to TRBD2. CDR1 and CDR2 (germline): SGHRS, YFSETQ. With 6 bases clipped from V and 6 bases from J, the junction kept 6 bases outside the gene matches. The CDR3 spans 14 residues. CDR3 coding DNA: TGCGCCAGCAAGGAAGGACTAGCGGCCAATGAGCAGTTCTTC. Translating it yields CASKEGLAANEQFF.

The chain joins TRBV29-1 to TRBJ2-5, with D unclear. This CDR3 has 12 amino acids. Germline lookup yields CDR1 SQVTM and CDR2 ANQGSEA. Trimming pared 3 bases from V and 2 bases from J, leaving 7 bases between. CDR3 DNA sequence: TGCAGCGTTGATGGGCCACAAGAGACCCAGTACTTC. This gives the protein CSVDGPQETQYF.

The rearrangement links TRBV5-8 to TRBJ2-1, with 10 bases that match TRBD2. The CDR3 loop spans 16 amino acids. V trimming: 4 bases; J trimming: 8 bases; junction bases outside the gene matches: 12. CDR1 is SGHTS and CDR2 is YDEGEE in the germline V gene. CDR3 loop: CASSPDFPAGGDEQFF. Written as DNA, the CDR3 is TGTGCCAGCAGCCCGGACTTCCCAGCGGGGGGGGATGAGCAGTTCTTC.

CDR3 region: CASSLGQLNTEAFF. The DNA of the CDR3 is TGTGCCAGCAGCTTAGGACAGTTGAACACTGAAGCTTTCTTT. The chain links TRBV7-9 to TRBJ1-1; possible D gene TRBD1, 5 bases. The CDR3 runs 14 residues. V lost 1 base, J lost 0 bases, and 6 bases lay in between. Looked up from germline, CDR1 is SEHNR and CDR2 is FQNEAQ (reference sequence). Supplemented by reference TRBV7-9 and TRBJ1-1, the full variable domain reads DTGVSQNPRHKITKRGQNVTFRCDPISEHNRLYWYRQTLGQGPEFLTYFQNEAQLEKSRLLSDRFSAERPKGSFSTLEIQRTEQGDSAMYLCASSLGQLNTEAFFGQGTRLTVV.

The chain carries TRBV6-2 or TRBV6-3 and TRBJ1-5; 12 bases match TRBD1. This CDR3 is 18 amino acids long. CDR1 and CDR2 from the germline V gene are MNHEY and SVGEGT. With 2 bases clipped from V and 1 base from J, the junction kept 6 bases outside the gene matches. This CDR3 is CASSYAGQGASSNQPQHF. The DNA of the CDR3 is TGTGCCAGCAGTTACGCGGGACAGGGGGCTAGCAGCAATCAGCCCCAGCATTTT.

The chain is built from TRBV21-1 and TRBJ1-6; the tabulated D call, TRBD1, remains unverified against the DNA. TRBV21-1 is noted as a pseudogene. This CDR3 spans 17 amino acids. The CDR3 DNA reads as TGTGCCACCCCCCTTTTCGTCCCCGACAGAGATAATTCACCCCTCCACTTT. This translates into CATPLFVPDRDNSPLHF.

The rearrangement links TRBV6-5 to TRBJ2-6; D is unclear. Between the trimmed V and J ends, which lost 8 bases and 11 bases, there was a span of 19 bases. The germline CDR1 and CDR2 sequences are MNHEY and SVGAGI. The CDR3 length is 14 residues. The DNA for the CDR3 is TGTGCCAGCCGAACGGAGAGGCGGTTGGACGTCCTGACTTTC. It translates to CASRTERRLDVLTF.

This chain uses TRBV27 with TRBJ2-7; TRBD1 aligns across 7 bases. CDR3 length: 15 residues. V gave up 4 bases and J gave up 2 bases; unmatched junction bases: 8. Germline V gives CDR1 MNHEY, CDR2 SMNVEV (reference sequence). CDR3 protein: CASSSRGNPAYEQYF. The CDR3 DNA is TGTGCCAGCAGTTCCAGGGGGAATCCGGCCTACGAGCAGTACTTC.

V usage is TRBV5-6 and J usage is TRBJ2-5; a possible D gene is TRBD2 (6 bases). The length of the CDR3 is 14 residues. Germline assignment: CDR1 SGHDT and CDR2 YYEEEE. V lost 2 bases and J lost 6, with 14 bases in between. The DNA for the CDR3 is TGTGCCAGCAGCTTCCCGGGGGAGTTGCAGACCCAGTACTTC. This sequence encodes CASSFPGELQTQYF.

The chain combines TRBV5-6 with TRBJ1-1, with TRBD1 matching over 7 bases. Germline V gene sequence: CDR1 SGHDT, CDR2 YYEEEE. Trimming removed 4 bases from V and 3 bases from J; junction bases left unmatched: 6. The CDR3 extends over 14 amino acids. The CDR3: CASSTITGDTEAFF. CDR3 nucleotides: TGTGCCAGCAGCACAATAACAGGGGACACTGAAGCTTTCTTT.

CDR3 amino acids: CASSYTKNTEAFF. The CDR3 coding sequence is TGTGCCAGCAGTTATACTAAGAACACTGAAGCTTTCTTT. The rearrangement joins TRBV6-5 to TRBJ1-1; unclear D gene. Trimming shortened V by 3 bases and J by 1 base, and 6 bases separated the two germline ends. The CDR3 is made up of 13 amino acids. Germline values: CDR1 MNHEY, CDR2 SVGAGI.

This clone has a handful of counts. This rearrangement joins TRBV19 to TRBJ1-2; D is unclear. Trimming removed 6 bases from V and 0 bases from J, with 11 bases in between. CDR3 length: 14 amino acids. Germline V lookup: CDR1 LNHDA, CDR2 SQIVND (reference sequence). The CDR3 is CASSPHPTNYGYTF. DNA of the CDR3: TGTGCCAGTAGCCCCCACCCTACTAACTATGGCTACACCTTC.

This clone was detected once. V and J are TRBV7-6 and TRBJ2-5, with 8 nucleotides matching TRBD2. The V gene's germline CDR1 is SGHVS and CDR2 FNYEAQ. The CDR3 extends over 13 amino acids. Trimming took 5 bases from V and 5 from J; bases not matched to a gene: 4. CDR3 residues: CASSPGTRETQYF. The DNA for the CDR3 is TGTGCCAGCAGCCCCGGGACTAGGGAGACCCAGTACTTC.